Below are 19 T cell receptor beta chains sequenced from a single sample in a study of CD8 T cells in Susac syndrome. When the RNA was reverse transcribed, random hexamers were used with an input of roughly 0.45 to 1 ug. TCRdb called the immunoSEQ multiplex PCR reads again in MiXCR, with one record for every CDR3 protein. The table has some 130,000 distinct CDR3 sequences, about 95% seen once. Sequencing input: CD8+ T cells from PBMCs. The receptors shown here come from a human donor with Susac syndrome.

V is TRBV6-2 or TRBV6-3 and J is TRBJ2-7; D is ambiguous. The CDR3 has 15 amino acids. In germline, CDR1 is MNHEY, CDR2 SVGEGT. The V end was cut by 0 bases, the J end by 2 bases, with 11 bases between. The CDR3 sequence is CASSYSGDLTYEQYF. In DNA, the CDR3 is TGTGCCAGCAGTTACTCTGGCGACCTTACCTACGAGCAGTACTTC.

The gene calls are TRBV4-1 and TRBJ2-3, with 7 bases fitting TRBD2. CDR3 size: 15 residues. The germline V gene encodes CDR1 MGHRA and CDR2 YSYEKL. After removal of 3 bases from V and 0 bases from J, the junction contained 3 bases not matched to a gene. As DNA, the CDR3 is TGCGCCAGCAGCCAGACTAGCCCGAGCACAGATACGCAGTATTTT. Its protein product is CASSQTSPSTDTQYF.

V usage is TRBV4-1 and J usage is TRBJ2-7, with D perhaps TRBD2 (5 bases). CDR3 length: 14 amino acids. Per germline, CDR1 MGHRA and CDR2 YSYEKL. Trimming took off 0 bases at V and 2 bases at J, with 8 bases between the two ends. The CDR3 coding sequence is TGCGCCAGCAGCCAAGACACCGGGACCTACGAGCAGTACTTC. It codes for CASSQDTGTYEQYF.

The chain couples TRBV13 to TRBJ2-5; D call uncertain. This CDR3 comprises 16 residues. Trimming removed 5 bases from V and 3 bases from J, with 19 bases in between. Germline CDR1 reads PRHDT; CDR2 reads FYEKMQ (reference sequence). The CDR3 loop reads CASSPPYEDLKETQYF. The CDR3 DNA reads as TGTGCCAGCAGCCCACCCTACGAGGACCTAAAAGAGACCCAGTACTTC.

J is TRBJ1-1 and V is TRBV14; D gene uncertain. The germline V gene encodes CDR1 SGHDN and CDR2 FVKESK. The CDR3 consists of 13 residues. V dropped 0 bases and J dropped 7 bases, with 9 bases sitting between them. CDR3 protein: CASSQDSPREAFF. The CDR3 DNA reads as TGTGCCAGCAGCCAAGACAGCCCCCGTGAAGCTTTCTTT.

The chain carries TRBV12-5 and TRBJ2-1; D not resolved. The germline V gene has CDR1 LGHNT and CDR2 FRNRAP. The ends were cut back, 1 base at V and 0 bases at J, with 10 bases in the middle. The CDR3 spans 16 residues. This CDR3 reads CASGLDVESSYNEQFF. Here the CDR3 DNA reads TGTGCTAGTGGTTTGGATGTGGAGAGCTCCTACAATGAGCAGTTCTTC.

CDR3: CASSVGFGDYGYTF. CDR3 nucleotides: TGTGCCAGCAGCGTAGGGTTCGGAGATTATGGCTACACCTTC. The chain employs TRBV9 and TRBJ1-2; no definite D call. The V and J ends lost 0 bases and 5 bases respectively, with 11 bases between them. This CDR3 spans 14 amino acids. Germline CDR1 SGDLS, CDR2 YYNGEE.

The J gene is TRBJ2-5, the V gene TRBV27; 10 bases are a match to TRBD1. CDR1 is MNHEY and CDR2 is SMNVEV in the germline V gene (reference sequence). V was pared by 5 bases and J by 2 bases, with 5 bases of the junction left unmatched. The CDR3 has 15 residues. The CDR3 region is CASSQRDRGQETQYF. As DNA, the CDR3 is TGTGCCAGCAGTCAACGGGACAGGGGACAAGAGACCCAGTACTTC.

This rearrangement joins TRBV12-3 or TRBV12-4 to TRBJ2-4, with no clear D. The CDR3 covers 13 residues. V was clipped by 7 bases and J by 6 bases, with 13 bases between them. CDR3 protein: CASTTDGINIQYF. Written as DNA, the CDR3 is TGTGCCAGCACCACAGACGGCATAAACATTCAGTACTTC.

The chain employs TRBV27 and TRBJ2-1; 12 bases fit TRBD2. The CDR3 has 15 residues. Germline V CDR1 and CDR2: MNHEY, SMNVEV (reference sequence). Germline trimming cut 6 bases from V and 9 bases from J; bases unmatched to any gene: 9. As DNA, the CDR3 is TGTGCCAGCAGGCTAGCGGGAGGGCCCCGAGTTGAGCAGTTCTTC. It yields the protein CASRLAGGPRVEQFF.

The chain combines TRBV28 with TRBJ2-5, with D tentatively TRBD1 (6 bases). The CDR3 has 14 amino acids. Trimming removed 6 bases at V and 5 bases at J, with 16 bases between. Germline CDR1 and CDR2: MDHEN and SYDVKM. CDR3 residues: CASRNTGIKETQYF. DNA for the CDR3: TGTGCCAGCAGGAATACAGGGATCAAGGAGACCCAGTACTTC. The full variable domain, with the rest looked up from reference TRBV28 and TRBJ2-5, is DVKVTQSSRYLVKRTGEKVFLECVQDMDHENMFWYRQDPGLGLRLIYFSYDVKMKEKGDIPEGYSVSREKKERFSLILESASTNQTSMYLCASRNTGIKETQYFGPGTRLLVL.

The CDR3 DNA reads as TGCGCCAGCAGCTTGGTTGGGGGCTACGAGCAGTACTTC. Translated, it gives CASSLVGGYEQYF. This chain connects TRBV5-1 to TRBJ2-7, with D perhaps matching TRBD1 or TRBD2 (5 bases each). V lost 0 bases and J lost 3, with 7 bases in between. The CDR3 has 13 amino acids. The germline CDR1 and CDR2 sequences are SGHRS and YFSETQ.

The chain couples TRBV3-1 to TRBJ2-7; the match to TRBD2 covers 7 bases. Germline V CDR1 and CDR2: LGHDT, YNNKEL (reference sequence). J gave up 2 bases and V 0 bases, and 7 bases lay outside the gene matches. This CDR3 contains 16 residues. Here the CDR3 DNA reads TGTGCCAGCAGCCAAGATGAGGGAGGGCCAACCTACGAGCAGTACTTC. Residues: CASSQDEGGPTYEQYF.

This clonotype came up once. The chain combines TRBV27 with TRBJ1-5; 9 positions match TRBD1. Germline V gene data show CDR1 as MNHEY and CDR2 as SMNVEV (reference sequence). V lost 6 bases, J lost 2 bases, and 5 bases stayed unmatched. The CDR3 runs to 15 residues. Here the CDR3 DNA reads TGTGCCAGCAGGAGGACAGGGGACGGCAATCAGCCCCAGCATTTT. This translates into CASRRTGDGNQPQHF.

This clonotype occurred once. This sequence joins TRBV29-1 and TRBJ2-7; the D is unclear. The germline CDR1 and CDR2 sequences are SQVTM and ANQGSEA. The CDR3 spans 13 residues. The V gene lost 8 bases and the J gene lost 0 bases, with 14 bases spanning the gap. DNA of the CDR3: TGCAGCCTGACGACAAGGAGCTCCTACGAGCAGTACTTC. Residues: CSLTTRSSYEQYF.

The CDR3 is CASSFPENEKLFF. CDR3 coding DNA: TGTGCCAGCAGCTTCCCCGAAAATGAAAAACTGTTTTTT. V gene TRBV7-9 combines with J gene TRBJ1-4; unclear D gene. Deletions cut 3 bases from V and 5 bases from J, with 7 bases between. The CDR3 is 13 amino acids. Germline loops: CDR1 SEHNR, CDR2 FQNEAQ (reference sequence).

This clonotype was observed a single time. The chain links TRBV7-8 to TRBJ2-3, with D perhaps being TRBD1 or TRBD2 (5 bases each). Trimming cost V 5 bases and J 5 bases, with 20 bases left between them. In germline, CDR1 is SGHVS, CDR2 FQNEAQ. This CDR3 spans 16 amino acids. The CDR3 protein is CASSTRDLLRKDTQYF. In DNA, the CDR3 is TGTGCCAGCAGCACCCGGGACCTACTTAGAAAAGATACGCAGTATTTT.

The rearrangement links TRBV20-1 to TRBJ2-2; D gene unclear. There are 12 residues in the CDR3. Germline V gene lookup returns CDR1 DFQATT and CDR2 SNEGSKA (reference sequence). Deletions cut 6 bases from V and 4 bases from J, with 9 bases between. The CDR3 DNA follows: TGCAGTGCCATCCCCCTCACCGGGGAGCTGTTTTTT. Protein product: CSAIPLTGELFF.

The chain uses TRBV5-1 and TRBJ2-7; 8 positions match TRBD2. CDR3 length: 15 residues. The germline V gene has CDR1 SGHRS and CDR2 YFSETQ. Germline trimming cut 4 bases from V and 1 base from J; bases unmatched to any gene: 7. The CDR3 coding sequence is TGCGCCAGCAGCCCCGGGGTAGCGGGGTCCTACGAGCAGTACTTC. This encodes CASSPGVAGSYEQYF.